The clone carrying this TCR beta chain came up a few times. Its antigen is undetermined. Using its own MiXCR run on the reads, TCRdb lists one record per CDR3 protein. The repertoire includes approximately 990,000 distinct CDR3 sequences, more than 25% of them detected once, and about 14% sits in the top ten. The source of the sample is a study of T cell repertoires in cytomegalovirus infection. There are 15 residues in the CDR3. With V trimmed by 5 bases and J by 6 bases, 10 bases remained unmatched. Germline assignment: CDR1 KGHSH and CDR2 LQKENI. This TCR came from a human donor in good health (CMV status not recorded). Some clones in this sample may be carry-over from other donors' samples. This specimen was cultured CD8+ T cells from PBMCs, taken from culture after CMV antigen stimulation. This chain joins TRBV18 and TRBJ2-1; 7 bases fit TRBD1. CDR3 nucleotides: TGTGCCAGCTCAGCAGGGGGTGTGAGGTCCAATGAGCAGTTCTTC. This translates into CASSAGGVRSNEQFF.